These 31 T cell receptor beta chains were all obtained from the same sample, sequenced in a study of T cells in Graves' hyperthyroidism and ophthalmopathy. RNA transcripts served as the template for amplifying TCR beta CDR3 regions. When the TCR CDR3 underwent first-round RT-PCR, the HTBI primer set was used. Using its own MiXCR run on the multiplex PCR reads, TCRdb lists one record per CDR3 protein. The data hold a few hundred thousand distinct CDR3 sequences, with roughly 20% observed a single time. Sequencing was performed on blood. All receptors come from a man aged 18 to 29 with Graves' hyperthyroidism.

This clonotype was seen repeatedly, ten times or more. The V and J genes are TRBV27 and TRBJ1-1, with 7 positions matching TRBD1. CDR3 length: 13 amino acids. Germline V gives CDR1 MNHEY, CDR2 SMNVEV (reference sequence). V gave up 7 bases and J gave up 8 bases; unmatched junction bases: 10. CDR3 DNA: TGTGCCAGCACCAGACCGGGACAGAAGGAAGCTTTCTTT. It yields the protein CASTRPGQKEAFF.

In this sample, this clonotype turned up many times. This sequence joins TRBV20-1 and TRBJ2-7; weak D call: TRBD1 (6 bases). This CDR3 comprises 12 residues. Per germline, CDR1 DFQATT and CDR2 SNEGSKA (reference sequence). The V end was cut by 6 bases, the J end by 6 bases, with 15 bases between. In DNA form, the CDR3 reads TGCAGTGCCGGACAGCTTCCTTTCGAGCAGTACTTC. Protein sequence: CSAGQLPFEQYF.

This clonotype was seen repeatedly, ten times or more. V and J are TRBV10-3 and TRBJ2-7, with unresolved D. V was pared by 11 bases and J by 3 bases, with 11 bases between. The V gene's germline CDR1 is ENHRY and CDR2 SYGVKD. This CDR3 contains 11 residues. The CDR3 nucleotides are TGTGCCGTCTCCACCTACTACGAGCAGTACTTC. It codes for CAVSTYYEQYF.

This clonotype was detected ten times or more. The CDR3 sequence: CASSMGLNGYTF. Written as DNA, the CDR3 is TGTGCCAGTAGTATGGGACTCAATGGCTACACCTTC. V usage is TRBV19 and J usage is TRBJ1-2, with TRBD1 as a possible D gene (5 bases). The CDR3 runs to 12 residues. Trimming cost V 3 bases and J 6 bases, with 8 bases left between them. Germline CDR1 is LNHDA and CDR2 is SQIVND (reference sequence).

This clonotype was counted only a few times. This chain connects TRBV10-2 to TRBJ2-7, with D possibly being TRBD1 or TRBD2 (5 bases each). Germline V gene data show CDR1 as WSHSY and CDR2 as SAAADI. V was clipped by 8 bases and J by 4 bases, with 18 bases between them. The CDR3 is 14 amino acids. The CDR3 nucleotides are TGCGCCAGCGCGGTCCAGGGAGTCGTTTACGAGCAGTACTTC. Translating it yields CASAVQGVVYEQYF.

This clonotype was picked up a small number of times. This rearrangement joins TRBV6-5 to TRBJ1-5; 8 bases match TRBD1. CDR3 length: 12 amino acids. V gave up 6 bases and J gave up 9 bases; unmatched junction bases: 4. The germline V gene has CDR1 MNHEY and CDR2 SVGAGI. For the CDR3, the DNA is TGTGCCAGCAGGACAGGGGATCGGCCCCAGCATTTT. Translation: CASRTGDRPQHF.

This clonotype has ten or more counts. The CDR3 nucleotides are TGTGCCAGCAGTCCCTGGGACGCCTCCATCTATGGCTACACCTTC. Translating it yields CASSPWDASIYGYTF. The rearrangement joins TRBV12-3 or TRBV12-4 to TRBJ1-2; weak D call: TRBD1 (5 bases). This CDR3 has 15 amino acids. Trimming stripped 5 bases from V and 4 bases from J, with 17 bases between.

V gene TRBV27 combines with J gene TRBJ2-6; D unresolved. The V end lost 7 bases, the J end lost 3 bases, and 10 bases lay between the germline ends. Germline assignment: CDR1 MNHEY and CDR2 SMNVEV (reference sequence). The CDR3 sequence is 14 residues long. The CDR3 region has the DNA TGTGCCAGCAACATGGGGTATGGGGCCAACGTCCTGACTTTC. Amino acid sequence: CASNMGYGANVLTF.

This clonotype was recorded at least ten times. The gene calls are TRBV6-1 and TRBJ2-7; weak D call: TRBD2 (5 bases). CDR3 length equals 15 residues. The V gene lost 6 bases and the J gene lost 1 base, with 16 bases spanning the gap. Germline CDR1 reads MNHNS; CDR2 reads SASEGT. CDR3 DNA sequence: TGTGCCAGCAGCTCAGTAGGGCGAGGGTCCTACGAGCAGTACTTC. This encodes CASSSVGRGSYEQYF.

There are many counts of this clonotype. The gene calls are TRBV27 and TRBJ1-2; maybe TRBD1 (5 bases). The germline CDR1 and CDR2 sequences are MNHEY and SMNVEV (reference sequence). The CDR3 covers 14 residues. The V and J ends lost 5 bases and 8 bases respectively, with 18 bases between them. The CDR3 is CASSTQLGGSGYTF. The CDR3 DNA reads as TGTGCCAGCAGTACCCAACTCGGGGGATCCGGCTACACCTTC.

This clonotype was recorded at least ten times. This chain uses TRBV5-1 with TRBJ2-7; D not certain. V was cut by 0 bases and J by 1 base, with 11 bases left in between. The germline V gene has CDR1 SGHRS and CDR2 YFSETQ. The CDR3 loop spans 15 amino acids. This chain's CDR3 is CASSLGPDLSYEQYF. CDR3 nucleotides: TGCGCCAGCAGCTTGGGCCCGGATCTTTCCTACGAGCAGTACTTC.

The chain recombines TRBV6-1 with TRBJ1-6, with a possible D match to TRBD1 (5 bases). Trimming cost V 2 bases and J 7 bases, with 12 bases left between them. The length of the CDR3 is 15 residues. The V gene's germline CDR1 is MNHNS and CDR2 SASEGT. The chain's CDR3 is CASSENGAWNSPLHF. The CDR3 DNA reads as TGTGCCAGCAGTGAAAACGGGGCTTGGAATTCACCCCTCCACTTT.

The chain uses TRBV20-1 and TRBJ2-5; a possible D gene is TRBD2 (6 bases). The CDR3 covers 15 residues. Germline values: CDR1 DFQATT, CDR2 SNEGSKA (reference sequence). V was pared by 5 bases and J by 2 bases, with 18 bases between. Here the CDR3 reads CSAGPPTSVQETQYF. DNA for the CDR3: TGCAGTGCTGGCCCCCCGACTAGTGTGCAAGAGACCCAGTACTTC.

This clonotype was seen many times. The CDR3 reads CASTSGGVGYEQYF. CDR3 DNA sequence: TGTGCCAGCACTAGCGGGGGGGTAGGTTACGAGCAGTACTTC. V is TRBV28 and J is TRBJ2-7; 12 bases align to TRBD2. The CDR3 sequence is 14 residues long. The V segment lost 7 bases and the J segment 4 bases; nucleotides outside the gene matches: 5. Germline V lookup: CDR1 MDHEN, CDR2 SYDVKM.

Ten or more counts support this clonotype. The V call is TRBV4-1, the J call TRBJ1-5; D is unclear. CDR1 MGHRA and CDR2 YSYEKL come from the germline V gene. Deletions cut 0 bases from V and 4 bases from J, with 16 bases between. This CDR3 is built from 17 residues. CDR3 sequence reads: CASSQDRKSYPNQPQHF. The CDR3 region has the DNA TGCGCCAGCAGCCAAGACAGGAAGTCCTATCCAAATCAGCCCCAGCATTTT.

This clonotype was observed many times. The chain links TRBV6-1 to TRBJ1-1; D unresolved. Germline V gene sequence: CDR1 MNHNS, CDR2 SASEGT. Between the trimmed V and J ends, which lost 0 bases and 4 bases, there was a span of 9 bases. The CDR3 has 14 residues. The CDR3 here is CASSEALGFTEAFF. In DNA, the CDR3 is TGTGCCAGCAGTGAAGCTCTGGGGTTCACTGAAGCTTTCTTT.

This clonotype showed up many times. The CDR3 DNA reads TGTGCCAGCGCTGGGGGCGCCAACTACGAGCAGTACTTC. It is translated as CASAGGANYEQYF. This chain links TRBV2 with TRBJ2-7; possibly TRBD1 for D (6 bases). Germline V gives CDR1 SNHLY, CDR2 FYNNEI. The CDR3 extends over 13 amino acids. The germline V and J ends were trimmed by 8 bases and 3 bases, with 14 bases remaining between them. The variable domain in full, with the rest retrieved from reference TRBV2 and TRBJ2-7, is EPEVTQTPSHQVTQMGQEVILRCVPISNHLYFYWYRQILGQKVEFLVSFYNNEISEKSEIFDDQFSVERPDGSNFTLKIRSTKLEDSAMYFCASAGGANYEQYFGPGTRLTVT.

Points on this clonotype: This may be a read error, as it is one base from a much larger clone. The CDR3 sequence: CACRLPPSRGYTF. In DNA, the CDR3 is TGTGCCTGCAGATTGCCCCCCAGTCGGGGCTACACCTTC. J is TRBJ1-2 and V is TRBV11-2; no definite D call. Germline CDR1 reads SGHAT; CDR2 reads FQNNGV. The CDR3 has 13 amino acids.

The chain employs TRBV28 and TRBJ2-4, with a possible D match to TRBD2 (5 bases). The ends were cut back, 7 bases at V and 0 bases at J, with 7 bases in the middle. The length of the CDR3 is 13 residues. Germline loops: CDR1 MDHEN, CDR2 SYDVKM. The chain's CDR3 is CASNGLAKNIQYF. CDR3 coding DNA: TGTGCCAGCAATGGACTAGCCAAAAACATTCAGTACTTC. Full variable domain (outside the CDR3, taken from reference TRBV28 and TRBJ2-4): DVKVTQSSRYLVKRTGEKVFLECVQDMDHENMFWYRQDPGLGLRLIYFSYDVKMKEKGDIPEGYSVSREKKERFSLILESASTNQTSMYLCASNGLAKNIQYFGAGTRLSVL.

This clonotype was counted at least ten times. J is TRBJ1-5 and V is TRBV19, with unresolved D. Germline V gene lookup returns CDR1 LNHDA and CDR2 SQIVND (reference sequence). Trimming cost V 9 bases and J 0 bases, with 15 bases left between them. The CDR3 has 15 amino acids. The CDR3 DNA sequence: TGTGCCAGCGGTATACAGACGAATAGCAATCAGCCCCAGCATTTT. The encoded protein is CASGIQTNSNQPQHF.

This clonotype was recorded at least ten times. CDR3 coding DNA: TGCGCCAGCAGCTCAAACGGGGGGGCCTACGAGCAGTACTTC. This sequence encodes CASSSNGGAYEQYF. V gene TRBV5-1 combines with J gene TRBJ2-7, with 8 bases aligning to TRBD2. This CDR3 is 14 amino acids long. CDR1 is SGHRS, CDR2 YFSETQ, per germline. V shed 3 bases, J shed 2 bases, and the junction held 4 bases outside the gene matches.

This clonotype came up many times. The CDR3 protein is CASSDRRGQPQHF. The CDR3, as DNA: TGTGCCAGCAGTGACCGCAGGGGTCAGCCCCAGCATTTT. V gene TRBV6-1 combines with J gene TRBJ1-5; weak D call: TRBD1 (6 bases). Trimming left V 3 bases short and J 6 bases short, with 9 bases between. Germline V gives CDR1 MNHNS, CDR2 SASEGT. The CDR3 totals 13 residues.

This clonotype occurred a few times. The J gene is TRBJ1-2, the V gene TRBV18; D is unclear. Germline V gives CDR1 KGHSH, CDR2 LQKENI. Trimming shortened V by 4 bases and J by 1 base, and 7 bases separated the two germline ends. The CDR3 covers 13 residues. CDR3 in DNA: TGTGCCAGCTCACAAGGAAATAACTATGGCTACACCTTC. Residues: CASSQGNNYGYTF. The full variable domain, in which reference TRBV18 and TRBJ1-2 provide the parts outside the CDR3, is NAGVMQNPRHLVRRRGQEARLRCSPMKGHSHVYWYRQLPEEGLKFMVYLQKENIIDESGMPKERFSAEFPKEGPSILRIQQVVRGDSAAYFCASSQGNNYGYTFGSGTRLTVV.

This clonotype appeared a few times. CDR3 protein: CASSSLPKTSGGDQETQYF. DNA for the CDR3: TGTGCCAGCAGCTCTTTGCCCAAAACTTCAGGGGGAGATCAAGAGACCCAGTACTTC. This chain uses TRBV11-1 with TRBJ2-5; 7 nucleotides line up with TRBD1. This CDR3 has 19 residues. CDR1 is SGHAT, CDR2 FQDESV, per germline (reference sequence). Trimming removed 4 bases from V and 2 bases from J; junction bases left unmatched: 19.

This clonotype was detected ten times or more. V gene TRBV10-3 combines with J gene TRBJ2-7; tentatively, D is TRBD1 (6 bases). V was shortened by 5 bases and J by 3 bases, with 11 bases between the two germline ends. Germline CDR1 and CDR2: ENHRY and SYGVKD. The CDR3 sequence is 13 residues long. The CDR3 DNA reads as TGTGCCATCAGTCTCGGACAGAACTACGAGCAGTACTTC. It codes for CAISLGQNYEQYF.

At least ten counts were recorded for this clonotype. The chain combines TRBV7-9 with TRBJ1-5; D may be TRBD1 (5 bases). The CDR3 consists of 12 residues. V lost 2 bases, J lost 9 bases, and 8 bases lay in between. Germline-derived CDR1 and CDR2 are SEHNR and FQNEAQ (reference sequence). The CDR3 here is CASSLRGGPQHF. CDR3 DNA: TGTGCCAGCAGCTTAAGGGGAGGGCCCCAGCATTTT.

This rearrangement joins TRBV2 to TRBJ2-7; 9 nucleotides line up with TRBD2. V gave up 5 bases and J gave up 3 bases; unmatched junction bases: 2. The CDR3 has 13 amino acids. CDR1 SNHLY and CDR2 FYNNEI come from the germline V gene. For the CDR3, the DNA is TGTGCCAGCAGTTCGACTAGCGGCTACGAGCAGTACTTC. It translates to CASSSTSGYEQYF.

The gene calls are TRBV30 and TRBJ1-5; D gene uncertain. V was clipped by 0 bases and J by 6 bases, with 15 bases between them. Germline V gene sequence: CDR1 GTSNPN, CDR2 SVGIG (reference sequence). The CDR3 is made up of 15 amino acids. The CDR3, as DNA: TGTGCCTGGAGTGTTGGAGGGCTAAACGGTCAGCCCCAGCATTTT. Amino acids: CAWSVGGLNGQPQHF. Complete variable domain (other parts from reference TRBV30 and TRBJ1-5): SQTIHQWPATLVQPVGSPLSLECTVEGTSNPNLYWYRQAAGRGLQLLFYSVGIGQISSEVPQNLSASRPQDRQFILSSKKLLLSDSGFYLCAWSVGGLNGQPQHFGDGTRLSIL.

This chain joins TRBV29-1 and TRBJ2-7; TRBD1 matches at 10 bases. V lost 0 bases and J lost 4; bases outside the gene matches: 9. Germline V gene sequence: CDR1 SQVTM, CDR2 ANQGSEA. The CDR3 is 16 amino acids. The chain's CDR3 is CSVEDFGTGDVYEQYF. Written as DNA, the CDR3 is TGCAGCGTTGAAGACTTTGGGACAGGGGACGTATACGAGCAGTACTTC.

This clonotype was seen at least ten times. A much more abundant neighbour one base away suggests this may be a read error. The chain recombines TRBV6-1 with TRBJ1-1, with D tentatively TRBD1 (5 bases). This CDR3 comprises 13 residues. Germline assignment: CDR1 MNHNS and CDR2 SASEGT. The CDR3 is CASSERGNTEVFF. Here the CDR3 DNA reads TGTGCCAGCAGTGAGCGGGGGAACACTGAAGTTTTCTTT.

This clonotype has a count of ten or more. The genes are TRBV2 and TRBJ1-6, with 7 bases lining up with TRBD1. The CDR3 is 17 amino acids. V shed 6 bases and J 6 bases; nucleotides not matched to a gene: 14. Germline CDR1 SNHLY, CDR2 FYNNEI. In nucleotides, the CDR3 is TGTGCCAGCAGGAGGACCCCGCCGGACAGGTCTAATTCACCCCTCCACTTT. Amino acids: CASRRTPPDRSNSPLHF.